Below, 30 T cell receptor beta chains from the same sample are listed, as sequenced in a study of cytomegalovirus exposure and HLA in healthy donors. Vbeta (60) and Jbeta (13) primers were used in the PCR. Sequenced by immunoSEQ multiplex PCR; TCRdb stores in-frame clones only, minus some. The sample lists over 100,000 clones; about 76% were seen once. The sequencing sample was made of PBMCs. These receptor sequences come from a woman in her twenties or thirties in good health and CMV-seronegative.

The chain links TRBV7-6 to TRBJ2-6, with unresolved D. CDR1 SGHVS and CDR2 FNYEAQ come from the germline V gene. CDR3 length: 18 residues. Trimming pared 4 bases from V and 0 bases from J, leaving 16 bases between. CDR3 loop: CASSSYRALFSGANVLTF. CDR3 in DNA: TGTGCCAGCAGCTCGTACAGAGCACTTTTCTCTGGGGCCAACGTCCTGACTTTC. Full variable domain (rest looked up from reference TRBV7-6 and TRBJ2-6): GAGVSQSPRYKVTKRGQDVALRCDPISGHVSLYWYRQALGQGPEFLTYFNYEAQQDKSGLPNDRFSAERPEGSISTLTIQRTEQRDSAMYRCASSSYRALFSGANVLTFGAGSRLTVL.

The J gene is TRBJ2-3, the V gene TRBV5-1; 9 bases are shared with TRBD1. The CDR3 extends over 15 amino acids. Per germline, CDR1 SGHRS and CDR2 YFSETQ. Losses at the gene ends were 0 bases for V and 4 bases for J; bases not matched to a gene: 3. In DNA form, the CDR3 reads TGCGCCAGCAGCTTGGGGGACAGGGCCCCAGATACGCAGTATTTT. Translated: CASSLGDRAPDTQYF.

V and J are TRBV6-4 and TRBJ2-1; 14 bases agree with TRBD2. Germline lookup yields CDR1 MRHNA and CDR2 SNTAGT. This CDR3 is built from 14 residues. Trimming cost V 6 bases and J 9 bases; bases outside gene matches: 4. CDR3 coding DNA: TGTGCCAGCAGGGGACTAGCGGGAGTGGGTGAGCAGTTCTTC. Its translation: CASRGLAGVGEQFF.

The chain combines TRBV7-9 with TRBJ2-2; 8 positions match TRBD1. The germline gives CDR1 SEHNR, CDR2 FQNEAQ (reference sequence). The trim removed 10 bases at V and 4 bases at J, leaving 14 bases unmatched. This CDR3 contains 16 residues. The CDR3 coding sequence is TGTGCCACCCGATACACATCACAGGGGGGCACCGGGGAGCTGTTTTTT. Its translation is CATRYTSQGGTGELFF.

This chain joins TRBV19 and TRBJ2-7; 11 nucleotides match TRBD1. The CDR3 runs to 15 residues. Germline CDR1 LNHDA, CDR2 SQIVND (reference sequence). The V gene end was trimmed by 5 bases and the J gene end by 7 bases; junction bases not matched to a gene: 10. The CDR3 here is CASSPPGQGDLEQYF. The CDR3, as DNA: TGTGCCAGTAGTCCGCCGGGACAGGGGGATTTGGAGCAGTACTTC.

This clone was counted between two and nine times. V is TRBV19 and J is TRBJ2-3; 7 nucleotides line up with TRBD2. Germline V lookup: CDR1 LNHDA, CDR2 SQIVND (reference sequence). Trimming cost V 5 bases and J 5 bases; bases outside gene matches: 13. The CDR3 is made up of 16 amino acids. CDR3 in DNA: TGTGCCAGTAGTGTGCAGGGCGGGAGAGGGCGAGATACGCAGTATTTT. The encoded protein is CASSVQGGRGRDTQYF.

This clone has only one observation. This chain uses TRBV5-1 with TRBJ1-5, with TRBD1 matching 9 bases. The CDR3 spans 13 residues. The trim removed 4 bases at V and 8 bases at J, leaving 4 bases unmatched. Germline CDR1 SGHRS, CDR2 YFSETQ. The CDR3 region is CASSMGQGEPQHF. The CDR3 bases are TGCGCCAGCAGCATGGGACAGGGTGAGCCCCAGCATTTT.

The rearrangement uses TRBV13 and TRBJ2-5; D is possibly TRBD2 (8 bases). The V gene lost 5 bases and the J gene lost 7 bases, with 17 bases spanning the gap. The CDR3 is 14 amino acids. Germline CDR1 reads PRHDT; CDR2 reads FYEKMQ (reference sequence). CDR3 loop: CASSAGTRQGTQYF. DNA of the CDR3: TGTGCCAGCAGCGCAGGGACTAGACAGGGGACCCAGTACTTC.

The chain employs TRBV6-5 and TRBJ2-7; maybe TRBD1 (6 bases). This CDR3 has 12 residues. V was cut by 6 bases and J by 6 bases, with 12 bases left in between. Germline values: CDR1 MNHEY, CDR2 SVGAGI. The CDR3 sequence: CASSQNRAEQYF. The CDR3 DNA reads as TGTGCCAGCAGCCAGAACAGGGCCGAGCAGTACTTC.

The chain joins TRBV5-1 to TRBJ2-1, with 9 positions matching TRBD2. The CDR3 covers 14 residues. The germline CDR1 and CDR2 sequences are SGHRS and YFSETQ. The ends lost 3 bases at V and 8 bases at J; junction bases unmatched: 6. This CDR3 reads CASSYGLASYEQFF. CDR3 bases: TGCGCCAGCAGCTACGGACTAGCGTCCTATGAGCAGTTCTTC. The full variable domain, completed using reference TRBV5-1 and TRBJ2-1, is KAGVTQTPRYLIKTRGQQVTLSCSPISGHRSVSWYQQTPGQGLQFLFEYFSETQRNKGNFPGRFSGRQFSNSRSEMNVSTLELGDSALYLCASSYGLASYEQFFGPGTRLTVL.

This clone was seen a handful of times. This sequence joins TRBV10-3 and TRBJ2-2; no definite D call. Germline CDR1 is ENHRY and CDR2 is SYGVKD. Trimming stripped 4 bases from V and 1 base from J, with 4 bases between. CDR3 length: 13 amino acids. The CDR3 nucleotides are TGTGCCATCAGTGGCGAGAACACCGGGGAGCTGTTTTTT. Translation gives CAISGENTGELFF.

The chain uses TRBV13 and TRBJ2-1; 10 bases fit TRBD2. The CDR3 loop spans 15 amino acids. V was pared by 5 bases and J by 10 bases, with 11 bases of the junction left unmatched. CDR1 is PRHDT, CDR2 FYEKMQ, per germline (reference sequence). The chain's CDR3 is CASSRSSGSGHEQFF. The CDR3 DNA sequence: TGTGCCAGCAGCCGTTCTAGCGGGAGCGGGCACGAGCAGTTCTTC.

The chain couples TRBV7-9 to TRBJ2-7; D remains unclear. The V and J ends lost 5 bases and 5 bases respectively, with 7 bases between them. Germline-derived CDR1 and CDR2 are SEHNR and FQNEAQ (reference sequence). This CDR3 has 11 residues. Here the CDR3 DNA reads TGTGCCAGCAGCGCGAGTCACGAGCAGTACTTC. As protein: CASSASHEQYF.

V and J are TRBV5-4 and TRBJ1-2; D perhaps matches TRBD1 (5 bases). Trimming pared 4 bases from V and 4 bases from J, leaving 32 bases between. Germline loops: CDR1 SGHNT, CDR2 YYREEE (reference sequence). This CDR3 region has 20 residues. CDR3 nucleotides: TGTGCCAGCAGCCTCCCCCAAGCTCAGGGATCATCCCTGAACTCCTATGGCTACACCTTC. Its protein is CASSLPQAQGSSLNSYGYTF.

The chain links TRBV19 to TRBJ2-7; the match to TRBD1 covers 9 bases. With V trimmed by 7 bases and J by 4 bases, 11 bases remained unmatched. CDR3 length: 15 residues. The germline CDR1 and CDR2 sequences are LNHDA and SQIVND (reference sequence). The CDR3 loop is CASTPGTGRLYEQYF. In nucleotides, the CDR3 is TGTGCCAGTACCCCCGGGACAGGGCGCCTTTACGAGCAGTACTTC.

This clone was seen a handful of times. The chain joins TRBV29-1 to TRBJ2-7; D possibly corresponds to TRBD2 (6 bases). This CDR3 region has 10 residues. V was pared by 6 bases and J by 3 bases, with 6 bases between. The germline V gene encodes CDR1 SQVTM and CDR2 ANQGSEA. The chain's CDR3 is CSVGLYEQYF. DNA for the CDR3: TGCAGCGTGGGACTCTACGAGCAGTACTTC.

This chain links TRBV5-1 with TRBJ2-7, with 7 bases identical to TRBD1. Germline V CDR1 and CDR2: SGHRS, YFSETQ. This CDR3 is 17 amino acids long. V lost 0 bases to trimming and J lost 2 bases; unmatched junction nucleotides: 11. CDR3 DNA sequence: TGCGCCAGCAGCTTGGAGGCAGGGGGACCGGCGACCTACGAGCAGTACTTC. Translation: CASSLEAGGPATYEQYF.

The J gene is TRBJ2-3, the V gene TRBV4-1; 7 nucleotides line up with TRBD1. The CDR3 runs to 17 residues. Trimming at V came to 1 base and at J to 0 bases, leaving 7 bases not matched to a gene. Germline V gene lookup returns CDR1 MGHRA and CDR2 YSYEKL. This CDR3 is CASSQVGVGGSTDTQYF. CDR3 sequence (DNA): TGCGCCAGCAGCCAAGTTGGGGTAGGGGGCAGCACAGATACGCAGTATTTT.

The rearrangement links TRBV13 to TRBJ2-7; D perhaps matches TRBD1 (5 bases). The CDR3 totals 13 residues. Trimming shortened V by 5 bases and J by 3 bases, and 11 bases separated the two germline ends. Germline loops: CDR1 PRHDT, CDR2 FYEKMQ (reference sequence). The CDR3 coding sequence is TGTGCCAGCAGCCTTGGACACTACTACGAGCAGTACTTC. Its translation: CASSLGHYYEQYF.

CDR3 DNA: TGTGCCAGCAGCCGCTCGACTGCGGATTTAACGGGGGAGCAGTACTTC. Protein product: CASSRSTADLTGEQYF. The chain couples TRBV9 to TRBJ2-7, with D possibly being TRBD2 (5 bases). Looked up from germline, CDR1 is SGDLS and CDR2 is YYNGEE. Trimming took off 4 bases at V and 7 bases at J, with 24 bases between the two ends. The CDR3 consists of 16 residues. The full variable domain, with the rest looked up from reference TRBV9 and TRBJ2-7, is DSGVTQTPKHLITATGQRVTLRCSPRSGDLSVYWYQQSLDQGLQFLIQYYNGEERAKGNILERFSAQQFPDLHSELNLSSLELGDSALYFCASSRSTADLTGEQYFGPGTRLTVT.

Only a few counts were recorded for this clone. The CDR3 is CASSQGTGRDEQFF. CDR3 DNA sequence: TGCGCCAGCAGCCAAGGGACAGGGAGGGATGAGCAGTTCTTC. The gene calls are TRBV4-3 and TRBJ2-1, with D perhaps matching TRBD1 (8 bases). This CDR3 spans 14 amino acids. The V gene's germline CDR1 is LGHNA and CDR2 YSLEER. The V gene lost 1 base and the J gene lost 8 bases, with 12 bases spanning the gap.

The rearrangement uses TRBV23-1 and TRBJ2-1; 13 bases line up with TRBD2. TRBV23-1 is an open reading frame whose function is uncertain. The CDR3 spans 19 residues. The junction had 19 bases not matched to a gene; V was cut back by 6 bases and J by 8 bases. For the CDR3, the DNA is TGCGCCAGCAGAGCTCCGGGACTAGCGGGAACTGTGTCCTCCGATGAGCAGTTCTTC. This codes for CASRAPGLAGTVSSDEQFF.

The chain uses TRBV18 and TRBJ2-7, with 7 bases aligning to TRBD1. Germline V lookup: CDR1 KGHSH, CDR2 LQKENI. V lost 3 bases, J lost 2 bases, and 1 base stayed unmatched. The CDR3 has 13 amino acids. CDR3: CASSPGQTYEQYF. CDR3 coding DNA: TGTGCCAGCTCACCGGGACAGACCTACGAGCAGTACTTC.

This clone was counted a few times. The chain is built from TRBV2 and TRBJ1-2, with TRBD1 as a possible D gene (5 bases). CDR1 and CDR2 from the germline V gene are SNHLY and FYNNEI. The V and J ends lost 2 bases and 4 bases respectively, with 17 bases between them. This CDR3 contains 16 residues. CDR3 sequence (DNA): TGTGCCAGCAGTGAACGTTTTGGGGCCGGGGGCTATGGCTACACCTTC. It specifies CASSERFGAGGYGYTF.

The rearrangement joins TRBV29-1 to TRBJ1-1; TRBD1 agrees at 7 bases. The CDR3 contains 11 residues. The germline V gene encodes CDR1 SQVTM and CDR2 ANQGSEA. The ends lost 4 bases at V and 7 bases at J; junction bases unmatched: 3. DNA for the CDR3: TGCAGCGTTGCCCGACAGGGTGAAGCTTTCTTT. Translation gives CSVARQGEAFF. The complete variable domain, with remaining parts taken from reference TRBV29-1 and TRBJ1-1, reads SAVISQKPSRDICQRGTSLTIQCQVDSQVTMMFWYRQQPGQSLTLIATANQGSEATYESGFVIDKFPISRPNLTFSTLTVSNMSPEDSSIYLCSVARQGEAFFGQGTRLTVV.

This sequence joins TRBV1 and TRBJ2-7; TRBD1, the table's D call, lacks a check against the DNA. TRBV1 is a pseudogene. This CDR3 has 16 residues. CDR3 loop: CTSSQDRGQGDDEQYF. The CDR3 nucleotides read TGCACCAGCAGCCAAGATCGGGGACAGGGGGACGACGAGCAGTACTTC.

The J gene is TRBJ2-7, the V gene TRBV5-4; 7 bases are a match to TRBD1. J was trimmed by 1 base and V by 4 bases; bases with no gene match: 11. CDR3 length equals 16 residues. Per germline, CDR1 SGHNT and CDR2 YYREEE (reference sequence). CDR3 coding DNA: TGTGCCAGCAGCCAGCAGGCGACAGGGTTTTCCTACGAGCAGTACTTC. Its protein is CASSQQATGFSYEQYF.

The chain links TRBV4-1 to TRBJ2-5; 15 positions agree with TRBD2. CDR1 MGHRA and CDR2 YSYEKL come from the germline V gene. The CDR3 runs 19 residues. The V segment lost 4 bases and the J segment 2 bases; nucleotides outside the gene matches: 11. The CDR3 reads CASSRGLAGGPWNQETQYF. As DNA, the CDR3 is TGCGCCAGCAGCCGAGGACTAGCGGGAGGGCCTTGGAATCAAGAGACCCAGTACTTC.

The V gene is TRBV10-2, the J gene TRBJ2-1; 8 bases match TRBD1. Germline V gene data show CDR1 as WSHSY and CDR2 as SAAADI. Trimming at V came to 4 bases and at J to 9 bases, leaving 11 bases not matched to a gene. The CDR3 covers 15 residues. DNA for the CDR3: TGCGCCAGCAGTGTGCAGGGGGCAACTAAACTTGAGCAGTTCTTC. Translated, it gives CASSVQGATKLEQFF.

V gene TRBV11-3 combines with J gene TRBJ2-7; D unresolved. Germline V lookup: CDR1 SGHNT, CDR2 YENEEA. Trimming cost V 4 bases and J 6 bases, with 22 bases left between them. This CDR3 comprises 16 residues. CDR3 sequence reads: CASSSVGPSPSREQYF. Written as DNA, the CDR3 is TGTGCCAGCAGCTCGGTGGGCCCCAGCCCCTCCCGCGAGCAGTACTTC. Using reference TRBV11-3 and TRBJ2-7 for the parts outside the CDR3, the full variable domain is EAGVVQSPRYKIIEKKQPVAFWCNPISGHNTLYWYLQNLGQGPELLIRYENEEAVDDSQLPKDRFSAERLKGVDSTLKIQPAELGDSAVYLCASSSVGPSPSREQYFGPGTRLTVT.